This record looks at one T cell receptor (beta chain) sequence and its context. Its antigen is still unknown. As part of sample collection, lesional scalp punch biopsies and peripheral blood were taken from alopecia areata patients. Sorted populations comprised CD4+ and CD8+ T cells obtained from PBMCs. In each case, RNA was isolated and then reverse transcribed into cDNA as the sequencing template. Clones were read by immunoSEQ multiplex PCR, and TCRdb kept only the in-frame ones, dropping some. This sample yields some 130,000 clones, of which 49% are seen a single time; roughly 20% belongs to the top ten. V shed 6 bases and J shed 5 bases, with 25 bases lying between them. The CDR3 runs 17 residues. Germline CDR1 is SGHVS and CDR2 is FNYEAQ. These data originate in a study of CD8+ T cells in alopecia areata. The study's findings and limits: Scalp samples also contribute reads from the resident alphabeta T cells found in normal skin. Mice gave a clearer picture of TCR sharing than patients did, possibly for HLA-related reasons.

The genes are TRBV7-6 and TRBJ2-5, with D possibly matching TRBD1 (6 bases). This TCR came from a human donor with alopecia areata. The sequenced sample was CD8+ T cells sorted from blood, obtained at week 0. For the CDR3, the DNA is TGTGCCAGCAGTCTTAGTATCGGACAGACCTCCGGGGAGACCCAGTACTTC. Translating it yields CASSLSIGQTSGETQYF. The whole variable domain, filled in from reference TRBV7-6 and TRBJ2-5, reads GAGVSQSPRYKVTKRGQDVALRCDPISGHVSLYWYRQALGQGPEFLTYFNYEAQQDKSGLPNDRFSAERPEGSISTLTIQRTEQRDSAMYRCASSLSIGQTSGETQYFGPGTRLLVL.